The 4 T cell receptor beta chains below all came from one sample that was sequenced in a study of blood T cell repertoires in COVID-19. The method was immunoSEQ multiplex PCR; TCRdb's version includes in-frame clones alone and lacks a portion of them. The table records about 320,000 clones, roughly nine tenths of them present only once. Sequencing was done on a sample of peripheral blood. The receptors were sampled from a woman aged 30 to 39 with COVID-19, enrolled during active disease.

The chain's CDR3 is CASSKRKKVRQGPNYGYTF. CDR3 DNA: TGTGCCAGCAGCAAGAGGAAAAAGGTCAGACAGGGACCAAACTATGGCTACACCTTC. The chain combines TRBV21-1 with TRBJ1-2; the table gives TRBD1 as D, unverified against the DNA. TRBV21-1 is a recognized pseudogene. This CDR3 comprises 19 residues.

The V and J genes are TRBV7-9 and TRBJ1-2, with unresolved D. This CDR3 spans 14 amino acids. Germline loops: CDR1 SEHNR, CDR2 FQNEAQ (reference sequence). V was shortened by 8 bases and J by 2 bases, with 15 bases between the two germline ends. The CDR3 DNA follows: TGTGCCAGCCGGGAACAGCTCTCAAACTATGGCTACACCTTC. Protein: CASREQLSNYGYTF.

The V gene is TRBV19, the J gene TRBJ1-5; D is possibly TRBD1 (5 bases). Per germline, CDR1 LNHDA and CDR2 SQIVND (reference sequence). V was cut by 6 bases and J by 1 base, with 22 bases left in between. The CDR3 has 18 amino acids. The CDR3 coding sequence is TGTGCCAGTAGAAAAACAGGACGGTCCCGGGTGAGCAATCAGCCCCAGCATTTT. Translated: CASRKTGRSRVSNQPQHF. Full variable domain (rest looked up from reference TRBV19 and TRBJ1-5): DGGITQSPKYLFRKEGQNVTLSCEQNLNHDAMYWYRQDPGQGLRLIYYSQIVNDFQKGDIAEGYSVSREKKESFPLTVTSAQKNPTAFYLCASRKTGRSRVSNQPQHFGDGTRLSIL.

The rearrangement uses TRBV6-5 and TRBJ1-1; D is perhaps TRBD1 (6 bases). Per germline, CDR1 MNHEY and CDR2 SVGAGI. The CDR3 loop spans 14 amino acids. Trimming shortened V by 6 bases and J by 8 bases, and 19 bases separated the two germline ends. The CDR3 sequence is CASSDPTQGAEAFF. CDR3 bases: TGTGCCAGCAGCGACCCAACACAGGGTGCAGAAGCTTTCTTT.